This T cell receptor beta chain was obtained from a study of neoadjuvant anti-PD-1 for oral cavity cancer. Study as a whole: Patients without progression got a fourth dose around day 43. Study observations and caveats: Only a few patients per response group were TCR-analyzed; validation needed. Higher pretreatment blood Treg/Th17 ratios correlated with higher pretreatment blood and lower post-treatment tumor TCRbeta clonality.

To note about this clone: Its antigen remains unknown.

Most PBMC samples had about 520 ng input DNA in six replicates. The method was immunoSEQ multiplex PCR; TCRdb's version includes in-frame clones alone and lacks a portion of them. Found here are tens of thousands of clones, 80% to 90% of them singletons; the top ten hold roughly 3.4%. The sample here was PBMCs, taken before nivolumab (anti-PD-1) treatment. The TCR comes from a person aged 40 to 85 with oral cavity squamous cell carcinoma.

CDR3 amino acids: CASRPQTKSYEQYF. Here the CDR3 DNA reads TGTGCCAGCAGACCACAGACAAAATCCTACGAGCAGTACTTC. J is TRBJ2-7 and V is TRBV6-6; no reliable D call. The CDR3 is 14 amino acids. Germline loops: CDR1 MNHNY, CDR2 SVGAGI (reference sequence). V was clipped by 6 bases and J by 1 base, with 13 bases between them.